What follows are 17 T cell receptor beta chains derived from one specimen sequenced in a study of cytomegalovirus exposure and HLA in healthy donors. It was with 60 Vbeta and 13 Jbeta primers that the PCR ran. This table comes from immunoSEQ multiplex PCR, and its TCRdb copy is limited to in-frame clones, with some not included. Of under 150,000 clones listed, 75% are singletons. Sequencing was performed on PBMCs. The receptors come from a woman younger than 35 in good health and CMV-seronegative.

The chain uses TRBV29-1 and TRBJ1-1; 8 positions agree with TRBD1. Unmatched junction bases numbered 4, after V lost 7 bases and J lost 0 bases. The CDR3 length is 13 residues. Germline CDR1 is SQVTM and CDR2 is ANQGSEA. CDR3 amino acids: CSGGQGLNTEAFF. As DNA, the CDR3 is TGCAGCGGAGGACAGGGATTGAACACTGAAGCTTTCTTT.

The chain has TRBV28 and TRBJ1-1; D possibly corresponds to TRBD1 (6 bases). The V end lost 6 bases, the J end lost 2 bases, and 13 bases lay between the germline ends. The CDR3 contains 14 residues. In germline, CDR1 is MDHEN, CDR2 SYDVKM. CDR3 in DNA: TGTGCCAGCAGGGGGGCTGCGGATAACACTGAAGCTTTCTTT. This codes for CASRGAADNTEAFF. Supplemented by reference TRBV28 and TRBJ1-1, the full variable domain reads DVKVTQSSRYLVKRTGEKVFLECVQDMDHENMFWYRQDPGLGLRLIYFSYDVKMKEKGDIPEGYSVSREKKERFSLILESASTNQTSMYLCASRGAADNTEAFFGQGTRLTVV.

V usage is TRBV7-8 and J usage is TRBJ2-3, with TRBD2 as a possible D gene (6 bases). This CDR3 is 16 amino acids long. Trimming cost V 1 base and J 1 base, with 12 bases left between them. In germline, CDR1 is SGHVS, CDR2 FQNEAQ. The CDR3 DNA is TGTGCCAGCAGCTTAGTGGGGGGTACGGGCACAGATACGCAGTATTTT. It translates to CASSLVGGTGTDTQYF.

V gene TRBV29-1 combines with J gene TRBJ1-3, with a weak D call TRBD1 (6 bases). CDR1 and CDR2 (germline): SQVTM, ANQGSEA. V lost 7 bases and J 0 bases, leaving 13 bases between the germline ends. The CDR3 contains 14 residues. CDR3 sequence (DNA): TGCAGCGCGCAGGACAGCTTCTCTGGAAACACCATATATTTT. Amino acid sequence: CSAQDSFSGNTIYF. Drawing the rest from reference TRBV29-1 and TRBJ1-3, the complete variable domain is SAVISQKPSRDICQRGTSLTIQCQVDSQVTMMFWYRQQPGQSLTLIATANQGSEATYESGFVIDKFPISRPNLTFSTLTVSNMSPEDSSIYLCSAQDSFSGNTIYFGEGSWLTVV.

This clone turned up a few times. This chain uses TRBV14 with TRBJ1-6; D remains ambiguous. The CDR3 consists of 16 residues. Trimming left V 3 bases short and J 3 bases short, with 12 bases between. The germline CDR1 and CDR2 sequences are SGHDN and FVKESK. CDR3 nucleotide sequence: TGTGCCAGCAGCCAGGACGGACTACACTATAATTCACCCCTCCACTTT. Protein: CASSQDGLHYNSPLHF.

The chain recombines TRBV7-9 with TRBJ2-4; a weak D match, TRBD1 (5 bases). Germline V lookup: CDR1 SEHNR, CDR2 FQNEAQ (reference sequence). V lost 5 bases and J lost 7, with 6 bases in between. The CDR3 length is 11 residues. The CDR3 here is CASSPGNIQYF. CDR3 nucleotides: TGTGCCAGCAGCCCAGGGAACATTCAGTACTTC.

This chain links TRBV27 with TRBJ2-7, with a possible D match to TRBD2 (7 bases). This CDR3 is built from 15 residues. Trimming removed 3 bases at V and 0 bases at J, with 12 bases between. Germline values: CDR1 MNHEY, CDR2 SMNVEV (reference sequence). CDR3 coding DNA: TGTGCCAGCAGTTTGAGGCGGGGGCTCTCCTACGAGCAGTACTTC. It translates to CASSLRRGLSYEQYF.

V is TRBV19 and J is TRBJ2-3; tentatively, D is TRBD2 (6 bases). The CDR3 sequence is 13 residues long. Trimming took 3 bases from V and 3 from J, leaving 7 bases between them. CDR1 is LNHDA, CDR2 SQIVND, per germline (reference sequence). The CDR3 here is CASSILATDTQYF. In nucleotides, the CDR3 is TGTGCCAGTAGTATTCTAGCGACAGATACGCAGTATTTT.

This clone was found once. The chain uses TRBV7-9 and TRBJ2-5; 11 nucleotides agree with TRBD1. CDR3 size: 15 residues. The V and J ends lost 5 bases and 2 bases, in that order; junction bases with no gene match: 4. The germline V gene encodes CDR1 SEHNR and CDR2 FQNEAQ (reference sequence). The CDR3 nucleotides are TGTGCCAGCAGCCCAGGGACAGGGGGGCAAGAGACCCAGTACTTC. It is translated as CASSPGTGGQETQYF.

The chain links TRBV29-1 to TRBJ1-1; D unresolved. Germline CDR1 reads SQVTM; CDR2 reads ANQGSEA. This CDR3 region has 14 residues. Trimming took off 0 bases at V and 0 bases at J, with 8 bases between the two ends. The CDR3 here is CSVEDTEMNTEAFF. In nucleotides, the CDR3 is TGCAGCGTTGAAGACACGGAGATGAACACTGAAGCTTTCTTT.

The chain links TRBV10-3 to TRBJ1-1, with TRBD1 identical over 9 bases. Trimming cost V 10 bases and J 8 bases; bases outside gene matches: 11. The CDR3 loop spans 13 amino acids. The germline V gene has CDR1 ENHRY and CDR2 SYGVKD. CDR3: CATGQGRTSEAFF. CDR3 DNA sequence: TGTGCCACCGGACAGGGGAGAACGTCGGAAGCTTTCTTT.

The V gene is TRBV30, the J gene TRBJ1-4; maybe TRBD1 (5 bases). This CDR3 has 14 residues. Trimming took off 0 bases at V and 0 bases at J, with 5 bases between the two ends. Per the germline V gene, CDR1 is GTSNPN and CDR2 is SVGIG (reference sequence). CDR3 coding DNA: TGTGCCTGGAGTGTACAGGCAACTAATGAAAAACTGTTTTTT. It is translated as CAWSVQATNEKLFF.

The rearrangement uses TRBV15 and TRBJ1-1, with a possible D match to TRBD1 (6 bases). CDR1 and CDR2 from the germline V gene are LNHNV and YYDKDF (reference sequence). Trimming cost V 5 bases and J 4 bases, with 14 bases left between them. This CDR3 comprises 14 residues. Written as DNA, the CDR3 is TGTGCCACCAGCGGTAAAAGAGGGGGCACTGAAGCTTTCTTT. Encoded protein: CATSGKRGGTEAFF.

This chain links TRBV6-4 with TRBJ2-2; D may be TRBD1 (6 bases). Germline V gene data show CDR1 as MRHNA and CDR2 as SNTAGT. The CDR3 spans 15 residues. V lost 7 bases and J 7 bases, leaving 19 bases between the germline ends. The DNA for the CDR3 is TGTGCCAGCAAGGAGGCAGGGGATAGGCACGGGGAGCTGTTTTTT. Its translation is CASKEAGDRHGELFF.

The sample holds one count of this clone. Other DNA sequences in the same sample also yield this CDR3. This sequence joins TRBV2 and TRBJ1-6; 8 bases align to TRBD1. The junction had 10 bases not matched to a gene; V was cut back by 8 bases and J by 1 base. The CDR3 length is 17 residues. CDR1 and CDR2 from the germline V gene are SNHLY and FYNNEI. CDR3: CASLPGQGNSYNSPLHF. The CDR3 DNA sequence: TGTGCCAGCCTTCCCGGACAGGGCAATTCCTATAATTCACCCCTCCACTTT. The full variable domain, in which reference TRBV2 and TRBJ1-6 provide the parts outside the CDR3, is EPEVTQTPSHQVTQMGQEVILRCVPISNHLYFYWYRQILGQKVEFLVSFYNNEISEKSEIFDDQFSVERPDGSNFTLKIRSTKLEDSAMYFCASLPGQGNSYNSPLHFGNGTRLTVT.

Only one count was recorded for this clone. This chain uses TRBV5-6 with TRBJ2-1; possibly TRBD2 for D (5 bases). There are 15 residues in the CDR3. Trimming shortened V by 6 bases and J by 3 bases, and 16 bases separated the two germline ends. Per germline, CDR1 SGHDT and CDR2 YYEEEE. CDR3: CASTRRAGVYNEQFF. CDR3 sequence (DNA): TGTGCCAGCACCCGGCGGGCAGGAGTCTACAATGAGCAGTTCTTC.

The V gene is TRBV28, the J gene TRBJ1-5; 8 positions match TRBD1. Germline-derived CDR1 and CDR2 are MDHEN and SYDVKM. This CDR3 comprises 14 residues. V trimming: 3 bases; J trimming: 2 bases; junction bases outside the gene matches: 0. Here the CDR3 DNA reads TGTGCCAGCAGTTTGACAGGGGGCAATCAGCCCCAGCATTTT. It is translated as CASSLTGGNQPQHF.